This record concerns one T cell receptor (beta chain) sequence. The antigen is unknown. The data were taken from a study of T cell responses to AZD1222 COVID-19 vaccine. The CDR3 runs 15 residues. CDR1 is SGDLS, CDR2 YYNGEE, per germline. The V gene end was trimmed by 0 bases and the J gene end by 3 bases; junction bases not matched to a gene: 4. The study, taken as a whole, reports: Compared with day 0, the breadth and depth of the Spike-specific TCR repertoire rose significantly after two doses of AZD1222. At 160-218 and 743-854, vaccine-associated CD4 TCRs were dominant, and they spanned spike.

Only in-frame clones appear in the TCRdb table, and some are missing; sequencing was by immunoSEQ multiplex PCR. This table has 120,000 to 150,000 clones, 75% to 95% appearing once. This sequence joins TRBV9 and TRBJ1-1; TRBD1 matches at 8 bases. The sequencing used peripheral blood, collected on day 0 of AZD1222 vaccination. The clonotype originates from an adult in good health. CDR3 sequence reads: CASSVVGRGHTEAFF. As DNA, the CDR3 is TGTGCCAGCAGCGTAGTGGGCAGGGGGCACACTGAAGCTTTCTTT.